Presented here are 12 T cell receptor beta chains from one specimen sequenced in a study of blood T cells in healthy people across ages (dated by TCRdb to the mid-2010s). The receptor library was made with 5' RACE. The listed sequencing device is Illumina HiSeq 2500. A second 7 to 11 cycle PCR used a sample-barcoded 5' primer and a J-beta primer mix. TCRdb reran the public reads through fastp at Q25 and MiXCR, keeping productive beta chains. For every CDR3 protein sequence, its rows merge into one entry that carries the most common genes and DNA. The sample profile shows more than 800,000 distinct CDR3 sequences; more than 25% of them were found once. The ten largest account for 17% of the sample. The specimen sequenced was blood. Receptors originate from a woman aged 80 or older in good health.

This chain uses TRBV5-6 with TRBJ2-5; 7 positions agree with TRBD1. The CDR3 covers 16 residues. V shed 4 bases, J shed 1 base, and the junction held 10 bases outside the gene matches. CDR1 and CDR2 from the germline V gene are SGHDT and YYEEEE. CDR3 in DNA: TGTGCCAGCAGCCCCAATGGTGCAGGGGGCCAAGAGACCCAGTACTTC. This sequence encodes CASSPNGAGGQETQYF.

This clonotype was seen repeatedly, ten times or more. The chain carries TRBV6-6 and TRBJ1-2; D is possibly TRBD1 (5 bases). The CDR3 contains 13 residues. Deletions cut 8 bases from V and 5 bases from J, with 15 bases between. Germline CDR1 is MNHNY and CDR2 is SVGAGI (reference sequence). CDR3 region: CASGQTGEYGYTF. The CDR3 region has the DNA TGTGCCAGCGGCCAAACAGGCGAATATGGCTACACCTTC.

This clonotype was picked up many times. The chain joins TRBV7-2 to TRBJ2-5; 10 bases align to TRBD2. Germline CDR1 reads SGHTA; CDR2 reads FQGNSA. There are 14 residues in the CDR3. The trim removed 8 bases at V and 1 base at J, leaving 4 bases unmatched. The CDR3 spells CASSSGGAQETQYF. CDR3 sequence (DNA): TGTGCCAGCTCCAGCGGGGGGGCCCAAGAGACCCAGTACTTC.

The genes are TRBV28 and TRBJ1-5; D perhaps matches TRBD1 (6 bases). V lost 4 bases, J lost 4 bases, and 17 bases lay in between. This CDR3 region has 16 residues. Germline V gene lookup returns CDR1 MDHEN and CDR2 SYDVKM. The CDR3 DNA sequence: TGTGCCAGCAGTTCCCCATCGGGGGGCAGAAATCAGCCCCAGCATTTT. Translation: CASSSPSGGRNQPQHF.

A remark on this clonotype: This may be a read error, as it is one base from a much larger clone. The chain links TRBV28 to TRBJ2-1; no definite D call. This CDR3 comprises 12 residues. Trimming shortened V by 7 bases and J by 10 bases, and 14 bases separated the two germline ends. CDR1 is MDHEN, CDR2 SYDVKM, per germline. The CDR3 DNA follows: TGTGCCAGCAACAGCCCGAGCAGGGAGCAGTTCTTC. Translating gives CASNSPSREQFF.

This clonotype came up a few times. With a much larger clone just one base away, this may be a read error. This sequence joins TRBV4-2 and TRBJ2-3; 10 positions agree with TRBD2. The CDR3 runs 16 residues. Germline V gene sequence: CDR1 LGHNA, CDR2 YNFKEQ. The CDR3 here is CAGRGSGGTITDTQYF. The CDR3, as DNA: TGTGCCGGCAGGGGTAGCGGGGGGACTATCACAGATACGCAGTATTTT.

Concerning this clonotype: An end of the junction does not agree with germline; a read error may underlie this. The rearrangement links TRBV5-1 to TRBJ2-3, with 12 bases identical to TRBD2. The germline gives CDR1 SGHRS, CDR2 YFSETQ. The CDR3 covers 14 residues. CDR3 sequence reads: CAGSPGLAGDTQYF. For the CDR3, the DNA is TGCGCCGGCAGCCCCGGACTAGCGGGGGATACGCAGTATTTT. Complete variable domain (other parts from reference TRBV5-1 and TRBJ2-3): KAGVTQTPRYLIKTRGQQVTLSCSPISGHRSVSWYQQTPGQGLQFLFEYFSETQRNKGNFPGRFSGRQFSNSRSEMNVSTLELGDSALYLCAGSPGLAGDTQYFGPGTRLTVL.

In this sample, this clonotype turned up many times. This chain links TRBV24-1 with TRBJ2-3, with D perhaps matching TRBD1 or TRBD2 (7 bases each). The CDR3 loop spans 14 amino acids. Germline values: CDR1 KGHDR, CDR2 SFDVKD. The V and J ends lost 7 bases and 4 bases respectively, with 14 bases between them. The CDR3 sequence is CATSPGRGPDTQYF. The CDR3 nucleotides are TGTGCCACCAGCCCTGGGAGGGGGCCAGATACGCAGTATTTT.

In the case of this clonotype: A much larger clone is a single base away; this may be a read error. This chain uses TRBV6-2 or TRBV6-3 with TRBJ2-1; the match to TRBD1 covers 10 bases. The CDR3 length is 16 residues. Losses at the gene ends were 5 bases for V and 10 bases for J; bases not matched to a gene: 14. Looked up from germline, CDR1 is MNHEY and CDR2 is SVGEGT. DNA for the CDR3: TGTGCCAGCAGTCCTTTACCGGACAGGGGGTATTACGAGCAGTTCTTC. This sequence encodes CASSPLPDRGYYEQFF.

This CDR3 reads CATGGTGGYEQYF. The CDR3 DNA reads as TGTGCCACCGGCGGGACAGGGGGCTACGAGCAGTACTTC. This chain uses TRBV24-1 with TRBJ2-5, with 11 bases identical to TRBD1. The J call is in doubt because the DNA end fits TRBJ2-7 better. Germline CDR1 KGHDR, CDR2 SFDVKD. The CDR3 has 13 residues.

To note about this clonotype: The final CDR3 position lacks the conserved phenylalanine or tryptophan, pointing to a likely read error. V gene TRBV3-1 combines with J gene TRBJ2-1, with D tentatively TRBD2 (7 bases). The CDR3 has 17 amino acids. Germline assignment: CDR1 LGHDT and CDR2 YNNKEL (reference sequence). Trimming cost V 4 bases and J 9 bases, with 25 bases left between them. CDR3 in amino acids: CASSLWGGPTQRGEQFV. CDR3 DNA: TGTGCCAGCAGCCTTTGGGGGGGCCCGACGCAGAGGGGTGAGCAGTTCGTC.

This clonotype was detected ten times or more. This chain links TRBV7-2 with TRBJ2-3; D gene uncertain. The V and J ends lost 3 bases and 0 bases respectively, with 13 bases between them. The CDR3 loop spans 16 amino acids. Germline V gene data show CDR1 as SGHTA and CDR2 as FQGNSA. This CDR3 is CASSFRAASSTDTQYF. The DNA for the CDR3 is TGTGCCAGCAGCTTCCGGGCAGCGTCAAGCACAGATACGCAGTATTTT.